One T cell receptor (beta chain) is described in this entry. Its antigen is currently unknown. A read error may explain this, as a much larger clone is one base away. The data originate from a study of spatial heterogeneity in lung cancer. The overall study: Detected beta-chain sequences consistently exceeded alpha-chain sequences.

Time point in this sample: sample taken at primary tumor resection. Samples were donated by 72 untreated early-stage non-small cell lung cancer patients. Germline loops: CDR1 SQVTM, CDR2 ANQGSEA. V gave up 4 bases and J gave up 2 bases, with 14 bases separating them. The CDR3 is 15 amino acids. Every individual TCR cDNA molecule carried its own unique molecular identifier, which allowed correction of PCR and sequencing errors. From the 5' RACE reads, TCRdb called clonotypes with MiXCR, one entry per CDR3 protein. Among 50,000 to 75,000 distinct CDR3 sequences listed, 6.3% were seen once. Study observations and caveats: Whereas they appeared in blood less at follow-up, ubiquitous expanded tumor TCRs appeared there more at resection.

The sequence was obtained from a female donor with early-stage non-small cell lung cancer. The sample was PBMCs, taken at surgery. The genes are TRBV29-1 and TRBJ1-4; D may be TRBD1 (5 bases). CDR3 region: CSVVSTGETNEKLFF. The CDR3 region has the DNA TGCAGCGTTGTGTCGACGGGGGAGACTAATGAAAAACTGTTTTTT. Full variable domain (remainder filled in from reference TRBV29-1 and TRBJ1-4): SAVISQKPSRDICQRGTSLTIQCQVDSQVTMMFWYRQQPGQSLTLIATANQGSEATYESGFVIDKFPISRPNLTFSTLTVSNMSPEDSSIYLCSVVSTGETNEKLFFGSGTQLSVL.